These 10 T cell receptor beta chains were all obtained from the same sample, sequenced in a study of T cells in women clearing cervical HPV infection. Measured with immunoSEQ multiplex PCR; TCRdb has only the in-frame clones, and not every one. The sample table sets out approximately 39,000 clones. The sample was blood buffy coat. The receptors stem from a woman between 18 and 69 years old with a cervical HPV16 infection that either progressed to CIN3+ or cleared (not recorded which).

Comments on this clone: With the read ending 3 residues before the CDR3 end, the germline J gene is used to fill in that end. The V gene is TRBV20-1, the J gene TRBJ2-4; 8 positions match TRBD2. The CDR3 has 17 residues. Germline loops: CDR1 DFQATT, CDR2 SNEGSKA (reference sequence). The V segment lost 0 bases and the J segment 3 bases; nucleotides outside the gene matches: 10. The CDR3 bases that were read are TGCAGTGCTAGAGAACACATAGCGGGATCTGGCAAAAACATT. This translates into CSAREHIAGSGKNI. The CDR3 as a whole reads CSAREHIAGSGKNIQYF.

Details on this clone: The read ends 3 residues shy of where the CDR3 ends; the end is completed using the germline J gene. The chain combines TRBV5-1 with TRBJ1-5, with TRBD1 matching over 7 bases. The CDR3 runs 14 residues. Per the germline V gene, CDR1 is SGHRS and CDR2 is YFSETQ. The V segment lost 4 bases and the J segment 4 bases; nucleotides outside the gene matches: 5. The CDR3 reads CASSPGTANQPQHF. The part of the CDR3 DNA that was read is TGCGCCAGCAGCCCCGGGACAGCAAATCAGCCC.

This CDR3 reads CASSYGQITDTQYF. The sequenced CDR3 bases are TGTGCCAGCAGTTACGGGCAGATTACAGATACG. The V and J genes are TRBV6-2 or TRBV6-3 and TRBJ2-3; D gene ambiguous. The read falls 3 residues short of the CDR3 end, and the missing part is taken from the germline J gene. Germline values: CDR1 MNHEY, CDR2 SVGEGT. The V and J ends lost 2 bases and 3 bases respectively, with 9 bases between them. The CDR3 is made up of 14 amino acids.

As for this clone: The CDR3 is cut off 3 residues early in the read; its end comes from the germline J gene. The chain combines TRBV19 with TRBJ2-4; maybe TRBD2 (5 bases). The CDR3 is 13 residues long. Per germline, CDR1 LNHDA and CDR2 SQIVND (reference sequence). The covered CDR3 bases are TGTGCCAGTAGTATAGGCCAGAGCGGCGGT. Its protein is CASSIGQSGG. The whole CDR3 sequence reads CASSIGQSGGQYF.

A word on this clone: Coverage ceases 3 residues before the CDR3 finishes, and the germline J gene fills in the end. V is TRBV20-1 and J is TRBJ2-7; 16 bases fit TRBD2. The CDR3 consists of 17 residues. J was trimmed by 0 bases and V by 6 bases; bases with no gene match: 8. Germline assignment: CDR1 DFQATT and CDR2 SNEGSKA (reference sequence). The covered CDR3 bases are TGCAGTGCCACCCAGGGGACTAGCGGGGGGGACTCCTACGAG. It is translated as CSATQGTSGGDSYE. Given in full, the CDR3 is CSATQGTSGGDSYEQYF.

Regarding this clone: The CDR3 extends 3 residues past the end of the read, so its final part is completed from the germline J gene. The chain links TRBV4-1 to TRBJ1-5, with 7 bases fitting TRBD1. This CDR3 has 16 amino acids. Trimming at V came to 2 bases and at J to 1 base, leaving 5 bases not matched to a gene. Germline V gives CDR1 MGHRA, CDR2 YSYEKL. This CDR3 is CASSQPLGQSNQPQHF. CDR3 DNA (partial): TGCGCCAGCAGCCAACCTTTGGGACAGAGCAATCAGCCC.

A word on this clone: The read halts 3 residues ahead of the CDR3 end, with the missing end drawn from the germline J gene. The J gene is TRBJ2-7, the V gene TRBV12-3 or TRBV12-4; D is uncertain. The germline V and J ends were trimmed by 8 bases and 0 bases, with 17 bases remaining between them. The CDR3 has 15 amino acids. The CDR3 DNA, read in part, is TGTGCCAGCGGCCCTGAACAGCTTTACTCCTACGAG. Amino acids: CASGPEQLYSYE. The full CDR3 sequence reads CASGPEQLYSYEQYF.

As to this clone: At one end the junction does not follow the germline gene, possibly because of a read error. The sequence runs out 3 residues before the end of the CDR3; the remainder is reconstructed from the germline J gene. The genes are TRBV4-2 and TRBJ2-5; TRBD1 aligns across 8 bases. The CDR3 loop spans 15 amino acids. Germline CDR1 is LGHNA and CDR2 is YNFKEQ. The sequenced CDR3 bases are TGCGCCAGCAGCCAGTACAGGGGGACCCAGGAGACC. The encoded protein is CASSQYRGTQET. The full CDR3 sequence reads CASSQYRGTQETQYF.

In the case of this clone: The CDR3 goes on 3 residues after the read ends, and that part is filled in from the germline J gene. The chain has TRBV7-6 and TRBJ2-1; 8 nucleotides agree with TRBD2. V shed 1 base and J 4 bases; nucleotides not matched to a gene: 6. The CDR3 has 16 amino acids. Germline lookup yields CDR1 SGHVS and CDR2 FNYEAQ. The CDR3 region is CASSLEASGSYNEQFF. CDR3 DNA (partial): TGTGCCAGCAGCTTAGAGGCTAGCGGGTCTTACAATGAG.

To note about this clone: The sequence runs out 3 residues before the end of the CDR3; the remainder is reconstructed from the germline J gene. This chain uses TRBV19 with TRBJ2-3; TRBD1 matches 11 bases. The CDR3 has 14 residues. The germline CDR1 and CDR2 sequences are LNHDA and SQIVND (reference sequence). Unmatched junction bases numbered 0, after V lost 3 bases and J lost 4 bases. CDR3 DNA, as far as it was read: TGTGCCAGTAGTATGGGACAGGGGGCAGATACG. The encoded protein is CASSMGQGADT. The whole CDR3 is CASSMGQGADTQYF.